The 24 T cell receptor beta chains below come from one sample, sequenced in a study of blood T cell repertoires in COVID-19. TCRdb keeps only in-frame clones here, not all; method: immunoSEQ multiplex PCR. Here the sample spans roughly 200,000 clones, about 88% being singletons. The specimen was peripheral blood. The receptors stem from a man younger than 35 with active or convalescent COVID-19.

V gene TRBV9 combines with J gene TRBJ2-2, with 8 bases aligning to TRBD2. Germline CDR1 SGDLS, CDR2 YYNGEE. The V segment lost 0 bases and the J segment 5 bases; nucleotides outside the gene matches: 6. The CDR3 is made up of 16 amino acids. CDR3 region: CASSVATSVRTGELFF. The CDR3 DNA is TGTGCCAGCAGCGTAGCGACTAGCGTGCGTACCGGGGAGCTGTTTTTT.

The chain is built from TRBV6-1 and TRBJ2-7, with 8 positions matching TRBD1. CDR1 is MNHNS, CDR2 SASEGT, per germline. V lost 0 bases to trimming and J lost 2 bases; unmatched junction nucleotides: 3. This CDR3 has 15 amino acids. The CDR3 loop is CASSEALGQAYEQYF. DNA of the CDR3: TGTGCCAGCAGTGAAGCGCTGGGACAGGCCTACGAGCAGTACTTC.

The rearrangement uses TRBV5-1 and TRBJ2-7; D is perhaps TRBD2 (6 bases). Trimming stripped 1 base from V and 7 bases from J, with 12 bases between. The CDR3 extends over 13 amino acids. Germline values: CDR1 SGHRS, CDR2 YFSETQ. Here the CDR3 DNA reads TGCGCCAGCAGCTTGTCGGGGGTTAGGGAGCAGTACTTC. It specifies CASSLSGVREQYF.

In DNA, the CDR3 is TGTGCCAGCAGCTTGGGGGGAACGAACGAGCAGTACTTC. It yields the protein CASSLGGTNEQYF. The chain couples TRBV7-8 to TRBJ2-7; a weak D match, TRBD2 (6 bases). This CDR3 region has 13 residues. V dropped 3 bases and J dropped 5 bases, with 11 bases sitting between them. CDR1 and CDR2 (germline): SGHVS, FQNEAQ.

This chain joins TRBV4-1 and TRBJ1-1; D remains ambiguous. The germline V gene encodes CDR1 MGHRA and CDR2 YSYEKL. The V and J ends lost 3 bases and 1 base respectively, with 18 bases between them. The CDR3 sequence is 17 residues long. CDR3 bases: TGCGCCAGCAGCCAGCCGTCCTTGGGCAACCAGAACACTGAAGCTTTCTTT. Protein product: CASSQPSLGNQNTEAFF.

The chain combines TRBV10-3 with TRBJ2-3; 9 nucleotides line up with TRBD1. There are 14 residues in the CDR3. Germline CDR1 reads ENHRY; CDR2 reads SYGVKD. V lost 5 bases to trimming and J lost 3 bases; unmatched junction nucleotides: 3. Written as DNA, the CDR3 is TGTGCCATCAGTCCCGGGACAGGGACAGATACGCAGTATTTT. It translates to CAISPGTGTDTQYF.

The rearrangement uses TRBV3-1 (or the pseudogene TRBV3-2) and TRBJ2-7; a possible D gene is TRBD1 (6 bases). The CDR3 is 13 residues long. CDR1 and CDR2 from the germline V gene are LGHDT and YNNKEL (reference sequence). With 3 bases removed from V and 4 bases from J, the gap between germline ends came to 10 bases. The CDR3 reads CASSQGRGYEQYF. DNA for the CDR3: TGTGCCAGCAGCCAGGGCAGGGGTTACGAGCAGTACTTC.

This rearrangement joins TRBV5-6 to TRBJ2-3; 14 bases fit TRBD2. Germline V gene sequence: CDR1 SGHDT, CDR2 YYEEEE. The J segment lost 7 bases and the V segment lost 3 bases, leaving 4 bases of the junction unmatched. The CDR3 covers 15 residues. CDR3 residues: CASSYGTSGSNTQYF. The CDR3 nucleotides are TGTGCCAGCAGCTACGGGACTAGCGGGAGCAATACGCAGTATTTT.

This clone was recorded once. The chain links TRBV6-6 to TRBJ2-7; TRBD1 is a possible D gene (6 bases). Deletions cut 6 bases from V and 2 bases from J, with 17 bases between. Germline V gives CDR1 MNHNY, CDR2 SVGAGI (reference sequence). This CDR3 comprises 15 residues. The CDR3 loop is CASSSSPEGAYEQYF. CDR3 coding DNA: TGTGCCAGCAGCTCCTCCCCCGAGGGGGCCTACGAGCAGTACTTC.

The CDR3 protein is CASSVKTSGSMAEQFF. The CDR3 DNA reads TGTGCCAGTAGTGTTAAGACTAGCGGGAGTATGGCTGAGCAGTTCTTC. This chain joins TRBV19 and TRBJ2-1, with 12 bases fitting TRBD2. The CDR3 loop spans 16 amino acids. CDR1 is LNHDA, CDR2 SQIVND, per germline (reference sequence). The J segment lost 9 bases and the V segment lost 5 bases, leaving 11 bases of the junction unmatched.

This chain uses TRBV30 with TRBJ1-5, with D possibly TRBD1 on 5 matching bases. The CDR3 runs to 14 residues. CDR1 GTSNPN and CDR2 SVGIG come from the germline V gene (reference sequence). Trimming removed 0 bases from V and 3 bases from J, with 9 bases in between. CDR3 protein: CAWSVRGTNQPQHF. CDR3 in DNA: TGTGCCTGGAGTGTACGGGGGACCAATCAGCCCCAGCATTTT.

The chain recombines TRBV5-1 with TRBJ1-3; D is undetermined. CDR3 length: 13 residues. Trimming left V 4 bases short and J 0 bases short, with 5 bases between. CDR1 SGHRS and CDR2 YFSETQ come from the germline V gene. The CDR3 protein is CASSGSSGNTIYF. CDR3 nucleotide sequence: TGCGCCAGCAGCGGGAGCTCTGGAAACACCATATATTTT.

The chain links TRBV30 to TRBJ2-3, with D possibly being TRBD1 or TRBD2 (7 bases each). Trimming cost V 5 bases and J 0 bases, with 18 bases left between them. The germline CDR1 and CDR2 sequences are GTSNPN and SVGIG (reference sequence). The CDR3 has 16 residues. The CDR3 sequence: CAWGRGPVASTDTQYF. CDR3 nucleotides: TGTGCCTGGGGGAGGGGGCCCGTAGCTAGCACAGATACGCAGTATTTT.

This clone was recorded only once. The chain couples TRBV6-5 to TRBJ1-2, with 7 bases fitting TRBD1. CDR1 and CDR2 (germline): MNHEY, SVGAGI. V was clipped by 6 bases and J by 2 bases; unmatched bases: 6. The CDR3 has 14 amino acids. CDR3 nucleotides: TGTGCCAGCAGCATTACAGGGGACAACTATGGCTACACCTTC. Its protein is CASSITGDNYGYTF.

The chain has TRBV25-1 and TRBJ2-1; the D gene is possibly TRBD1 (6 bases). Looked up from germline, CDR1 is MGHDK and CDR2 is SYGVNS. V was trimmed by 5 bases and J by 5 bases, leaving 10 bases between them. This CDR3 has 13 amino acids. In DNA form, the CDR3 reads TGTGCCAGCAGTATCAGGGGTGACAATGAGCAGTTCTTC. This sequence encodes CASSIRGDNEQFF.

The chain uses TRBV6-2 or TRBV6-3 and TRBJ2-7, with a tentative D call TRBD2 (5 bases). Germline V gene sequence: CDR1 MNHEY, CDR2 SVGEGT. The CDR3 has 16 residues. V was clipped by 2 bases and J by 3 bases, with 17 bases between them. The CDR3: CASSYPPSLRGYEQYF. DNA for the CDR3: TGTGCCAGCAGTTACCCCCCCTCGCTCCGGGGCTACGAGCAGTACTTC.

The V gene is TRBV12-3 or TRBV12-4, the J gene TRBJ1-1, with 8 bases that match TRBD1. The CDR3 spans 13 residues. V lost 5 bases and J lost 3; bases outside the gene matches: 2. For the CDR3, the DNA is TGTGCCAGCAGTGGACAGGGTGACACTGAAGCTTTCTTT. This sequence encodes CASSGQGDTEAFF.

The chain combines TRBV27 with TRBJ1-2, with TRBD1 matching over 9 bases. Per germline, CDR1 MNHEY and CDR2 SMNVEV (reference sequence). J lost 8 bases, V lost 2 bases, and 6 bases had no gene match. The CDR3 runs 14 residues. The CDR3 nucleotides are TGTGCCAGCAGTTTAGCAGGGACAGGGAGCGGCTACACCTTC. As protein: CASSLAGTGSGYTF.

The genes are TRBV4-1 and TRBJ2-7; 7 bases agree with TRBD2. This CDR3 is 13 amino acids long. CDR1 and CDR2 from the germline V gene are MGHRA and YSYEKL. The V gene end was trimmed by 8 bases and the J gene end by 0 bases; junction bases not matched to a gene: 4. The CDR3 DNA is TGCGCCAGCGGACGGGACTACTCCTACGAGCAGTACTTC. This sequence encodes CASGRDYSYEQYF.

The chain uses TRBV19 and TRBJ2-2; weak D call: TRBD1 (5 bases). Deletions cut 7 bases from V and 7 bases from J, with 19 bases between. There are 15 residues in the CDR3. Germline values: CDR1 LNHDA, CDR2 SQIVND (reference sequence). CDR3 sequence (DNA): TGTGCCAGTACCCCGCGCAGGGTTGGTAACGGGGAGCTGTTTTTT. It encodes CASTPRRVGNGELFF.

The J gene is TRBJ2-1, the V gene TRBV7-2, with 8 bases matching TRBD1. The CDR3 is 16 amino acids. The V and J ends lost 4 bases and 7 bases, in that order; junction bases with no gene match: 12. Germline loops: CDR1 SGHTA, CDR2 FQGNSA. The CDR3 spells CASSSFPRRQGNEQFF. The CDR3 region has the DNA TGTGCCAGCAGCTCCTTTCCCCGTCGACAGGGGAATGAGCAGTTCTTC.

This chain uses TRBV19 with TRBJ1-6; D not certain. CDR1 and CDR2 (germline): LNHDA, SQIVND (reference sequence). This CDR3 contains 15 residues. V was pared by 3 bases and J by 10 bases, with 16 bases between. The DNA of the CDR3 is TGTGCCAGTAGTATTTCCGGGTCCCGGTTGTCACCCCTCCACTTT. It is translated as CASSISGSRLSPLHF.

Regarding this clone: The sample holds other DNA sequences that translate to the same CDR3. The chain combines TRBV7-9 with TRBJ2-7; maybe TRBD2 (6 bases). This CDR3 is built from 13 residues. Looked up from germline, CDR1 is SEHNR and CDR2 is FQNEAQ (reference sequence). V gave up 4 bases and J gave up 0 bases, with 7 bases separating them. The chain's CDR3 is CASSSGGSYEQYF. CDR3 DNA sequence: TGTGCCAGCAGCTCCGGGGGCTCCTACGAGCAGTACTTC.

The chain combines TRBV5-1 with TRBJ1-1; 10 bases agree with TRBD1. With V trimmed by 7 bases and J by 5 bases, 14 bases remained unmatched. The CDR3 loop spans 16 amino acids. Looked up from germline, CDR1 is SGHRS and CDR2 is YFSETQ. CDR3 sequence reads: CASGSSGQGVSTEAFF. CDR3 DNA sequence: TGCGCCAGCGGATCTTCCGGACAGGGGGTTAGTACTGAAGCTTTCTTT. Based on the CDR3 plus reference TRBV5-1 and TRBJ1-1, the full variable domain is KAGVTQTPRYLIKTRGQQVTLSCSPISGHRSVSWYQQTPGQGLQFLFEYFSETQRNKGNFPGRFSGRQFSNSRSEMNVSTLELGDSALYLCASGSSGQGVSTEAFFGQGTRLTVV.